This T cell receptor (beta chain) was obtained from a study of OX40 agonist ivuxolimab in advanced cancers. Study background: Ivuxolimab was administered intravenously to patients at 0.01 to 10 mg/kg every 2 weeks. A mean age of around 63 years, range roughly 23 to 85, was recorded, and 82.7% were male.

On this clone itself: Its antigen is still unknown.

Sequenced by immunoSEQ multiplex PCR; TCRdb stores in-frame clones only, minus some. Here the sample spans about 77,000 clones, about 85% being singletons. The V end was cut by 0 bases, the J end by 0 bases, with 9 bases between. The germline V gene encodes CDR1 LNHNV and CDR2 YYDKDF (reference sequence). The CDR3 totals 16 residues. Study-wide points: The expanded peripheral T cells' antigen specificity was not determined. Patients who responded partially at 0.1-3.0 mg/kg showed clonal expansion ranking among the lowest.

The chain recombines TRBV15 with TRBJ1-3, with D unresolved. The TCR sequence derives from an adult with an advanced solid tumor such as melanoma, head and neck, liver or kidney cancer. The specimen was CD4+ or CD8+ T cells sorted from blood, collected in a trial of the OX40 agonist ivuxolimab. This CDR3 reads CATSRDRRISGNTIYF. CDR3 sequence (DNA): TGTGCCACCAGCAGAGACAGACGGATCTCTGGAAACACCATATATTTT.